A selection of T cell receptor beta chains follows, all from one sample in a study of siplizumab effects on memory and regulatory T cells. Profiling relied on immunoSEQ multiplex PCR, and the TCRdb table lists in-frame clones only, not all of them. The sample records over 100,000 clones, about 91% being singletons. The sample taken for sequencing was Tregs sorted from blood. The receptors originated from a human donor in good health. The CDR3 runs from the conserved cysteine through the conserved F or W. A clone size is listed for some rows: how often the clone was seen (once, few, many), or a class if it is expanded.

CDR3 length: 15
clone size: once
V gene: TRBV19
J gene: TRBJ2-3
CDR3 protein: CASSILAGGTDTQYF

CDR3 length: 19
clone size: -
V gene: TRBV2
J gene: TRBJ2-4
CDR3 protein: CASSEAYSSGFRGRGIQYF

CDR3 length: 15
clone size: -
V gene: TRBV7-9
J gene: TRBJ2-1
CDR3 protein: CASSIDRRRGDEQFF

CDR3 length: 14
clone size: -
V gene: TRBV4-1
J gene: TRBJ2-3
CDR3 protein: CASSQDSGANTQYF

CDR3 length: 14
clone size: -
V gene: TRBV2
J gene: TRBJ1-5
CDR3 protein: CASSVWLVWQPQHF

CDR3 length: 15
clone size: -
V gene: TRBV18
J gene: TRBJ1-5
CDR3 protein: CASSLRQGAVQPQHF

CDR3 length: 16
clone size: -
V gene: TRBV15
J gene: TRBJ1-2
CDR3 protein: CATSRGRGIGDYGYTF

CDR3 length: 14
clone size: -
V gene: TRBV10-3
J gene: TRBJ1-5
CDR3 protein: CATQGARGNQPQHF

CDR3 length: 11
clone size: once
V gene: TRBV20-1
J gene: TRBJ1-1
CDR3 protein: CSASPGTEAFF

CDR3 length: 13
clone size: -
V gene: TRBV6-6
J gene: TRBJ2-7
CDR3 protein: CASSATGWYEQYF

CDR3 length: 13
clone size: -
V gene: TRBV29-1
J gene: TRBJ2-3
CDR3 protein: CSGLDASMYTQYF